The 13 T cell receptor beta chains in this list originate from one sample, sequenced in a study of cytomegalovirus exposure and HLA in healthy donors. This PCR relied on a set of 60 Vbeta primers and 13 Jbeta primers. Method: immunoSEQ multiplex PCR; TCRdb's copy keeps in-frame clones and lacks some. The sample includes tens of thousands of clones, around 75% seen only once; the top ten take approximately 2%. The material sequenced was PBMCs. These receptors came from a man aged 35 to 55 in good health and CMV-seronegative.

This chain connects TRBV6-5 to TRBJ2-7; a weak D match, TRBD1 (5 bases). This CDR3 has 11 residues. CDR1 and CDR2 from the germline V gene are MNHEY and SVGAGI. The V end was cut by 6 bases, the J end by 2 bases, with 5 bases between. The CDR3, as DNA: TGTGCCAGCAGGGACACCTACGAGCAGTACTTC. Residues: CASRDTYEQYF.

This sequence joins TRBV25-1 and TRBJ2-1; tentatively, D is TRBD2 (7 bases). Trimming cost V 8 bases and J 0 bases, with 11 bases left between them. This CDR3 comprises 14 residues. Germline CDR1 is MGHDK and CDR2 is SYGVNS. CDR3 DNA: TGTGCCAGCGGACGGGGGGCCTCCTACAATGAGCAGTTCTTC. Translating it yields CASGRGASYNEQFF.

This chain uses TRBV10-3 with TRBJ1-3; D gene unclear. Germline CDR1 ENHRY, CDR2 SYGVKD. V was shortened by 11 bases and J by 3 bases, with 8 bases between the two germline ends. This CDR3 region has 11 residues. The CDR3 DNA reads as TGTGCCGTATTCGGTGGAAACACCATATATTTT. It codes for CAVFGGNTIYF.

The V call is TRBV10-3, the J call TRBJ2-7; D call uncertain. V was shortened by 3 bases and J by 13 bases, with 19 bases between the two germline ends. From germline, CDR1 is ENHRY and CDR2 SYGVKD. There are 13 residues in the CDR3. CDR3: CAISDSMAPILYF. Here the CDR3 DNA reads TGTGCCATCAGTGATAGCATGGCTCCTATACTATACTTC.

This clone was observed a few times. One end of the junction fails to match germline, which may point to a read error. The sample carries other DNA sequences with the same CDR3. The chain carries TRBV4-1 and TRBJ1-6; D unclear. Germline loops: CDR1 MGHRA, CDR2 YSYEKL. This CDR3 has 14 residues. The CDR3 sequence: CASAISSYNSPLHF. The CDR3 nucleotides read TGCGCCAGCGCCATTAGCTCCTATAATTCCCCCCTCCACTTT.

The CDR3: CSVGVVGAFSYTF. The CDR3 DNA is TGCAGCGTTGGAGTAGTAGGGGCGTTTAGCTACACCTTC. The chain has TRBV29-1 and TRBJ1-2, with a possible D match to TRBD1 (5 bases). Trimming removed 4 bases from V and 9 bases from J, with 18 bases in between. Germline-derived CDR1 and CDR2 are SQVTM and ANQGSEA. The CDR3 sequence is 13 residues long.

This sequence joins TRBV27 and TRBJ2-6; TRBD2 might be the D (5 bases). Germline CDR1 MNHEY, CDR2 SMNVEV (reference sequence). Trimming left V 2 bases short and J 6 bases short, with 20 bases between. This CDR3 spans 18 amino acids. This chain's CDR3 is CASSLGRTAPEKANVLTF. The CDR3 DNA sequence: TGTGCCAGCAGTTTAGGGAGAACAGCGCCCGAGAAGGCCAACGTCCTGACTTTC.

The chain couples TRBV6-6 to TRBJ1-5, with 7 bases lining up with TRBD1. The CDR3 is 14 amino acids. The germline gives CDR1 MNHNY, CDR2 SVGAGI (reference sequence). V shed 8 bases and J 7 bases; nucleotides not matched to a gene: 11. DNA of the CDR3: TGTGCCAGCCTTACAGGGGAGCAGGGGCAGCCCCAGCATTTT. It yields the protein CASLTGEQGQPQHF.

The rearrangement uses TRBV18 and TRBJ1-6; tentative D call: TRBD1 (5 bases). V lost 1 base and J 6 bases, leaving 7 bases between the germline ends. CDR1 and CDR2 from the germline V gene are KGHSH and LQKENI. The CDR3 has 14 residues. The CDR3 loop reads CASSPQGLNSPLHF. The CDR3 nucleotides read TGTGCCAGCTCACCACAGGGGCTTAATTCACCCCTCCACTTT.

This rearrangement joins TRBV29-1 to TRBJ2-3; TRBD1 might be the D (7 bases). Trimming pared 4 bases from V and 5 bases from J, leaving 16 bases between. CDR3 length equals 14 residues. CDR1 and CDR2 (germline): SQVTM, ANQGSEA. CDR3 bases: TGCAGCGTTGCTAACCCCCAGGGGGGAGATACGCAGTATTTT. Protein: CSVANPQGGDTQYF.

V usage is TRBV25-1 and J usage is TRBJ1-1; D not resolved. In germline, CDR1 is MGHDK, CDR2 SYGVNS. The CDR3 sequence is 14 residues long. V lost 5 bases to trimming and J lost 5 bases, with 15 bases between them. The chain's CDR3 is CASSQHGSRTEAFF. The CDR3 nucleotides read TGTGCCAGCAGTCAACACGGGTCTAGGACTGAAGCTTTCTTT.

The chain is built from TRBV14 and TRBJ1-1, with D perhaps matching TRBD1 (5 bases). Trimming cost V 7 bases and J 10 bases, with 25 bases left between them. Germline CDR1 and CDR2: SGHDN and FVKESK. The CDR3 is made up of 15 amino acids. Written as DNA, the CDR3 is TGTGCCAGCAAACCCCAGGTGGGACTCCCGGCGGGAGCTTTCTTT. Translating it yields CASKPQVGLPAGAFF. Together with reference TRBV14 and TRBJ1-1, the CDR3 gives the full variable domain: EAGVTQFPSHSVIEKGQTVTLRCDPISGHDNLYWYRRVMGKEIKFLLHFVKESKQDESGMPNNRFLAERTGGTYSTLKVQPAELEDSGVYFCASKPQVGLPAGAFFGQGTRLTVV.

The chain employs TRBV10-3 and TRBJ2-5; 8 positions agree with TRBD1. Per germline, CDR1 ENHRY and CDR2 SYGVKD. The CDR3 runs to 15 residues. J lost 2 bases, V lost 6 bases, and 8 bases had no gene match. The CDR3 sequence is CAIRRTGSGQETQYF. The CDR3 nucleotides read TGTGCCATCAGGAGGACAGGGAGTGGGCAAGAGACCCAGTACTTC.